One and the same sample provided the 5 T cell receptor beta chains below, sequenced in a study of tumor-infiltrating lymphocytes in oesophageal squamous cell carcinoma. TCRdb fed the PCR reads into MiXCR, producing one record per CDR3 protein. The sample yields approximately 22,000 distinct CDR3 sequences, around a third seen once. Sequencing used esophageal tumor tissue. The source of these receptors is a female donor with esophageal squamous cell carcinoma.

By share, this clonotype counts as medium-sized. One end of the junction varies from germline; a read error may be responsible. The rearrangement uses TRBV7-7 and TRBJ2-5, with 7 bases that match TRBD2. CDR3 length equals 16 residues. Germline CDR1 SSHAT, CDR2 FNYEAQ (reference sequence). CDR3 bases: TGTGCTAGCAGCTTAGGATCGGGACTACTTTTGGAGACCCAGTACTTC. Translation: CASSLGSGLLLETQYF.

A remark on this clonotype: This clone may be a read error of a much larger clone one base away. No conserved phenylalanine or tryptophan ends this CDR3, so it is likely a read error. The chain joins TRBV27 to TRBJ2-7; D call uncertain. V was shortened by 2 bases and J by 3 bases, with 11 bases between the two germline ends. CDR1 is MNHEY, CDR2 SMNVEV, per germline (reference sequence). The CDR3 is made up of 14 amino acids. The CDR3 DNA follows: TGTGCCAGCAGTTTAAAGGACCCCCTCTACGAGCAGTACTTA. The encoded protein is CASSLKDPLYEQYL.

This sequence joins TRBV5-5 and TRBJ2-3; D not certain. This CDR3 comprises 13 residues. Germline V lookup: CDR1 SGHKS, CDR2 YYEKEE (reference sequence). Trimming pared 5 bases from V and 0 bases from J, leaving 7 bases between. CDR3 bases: TGTGCCAGCAGTTATACTAGCACAGATACGCAGTATTTT. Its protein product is CASSYTSTDTQYF.

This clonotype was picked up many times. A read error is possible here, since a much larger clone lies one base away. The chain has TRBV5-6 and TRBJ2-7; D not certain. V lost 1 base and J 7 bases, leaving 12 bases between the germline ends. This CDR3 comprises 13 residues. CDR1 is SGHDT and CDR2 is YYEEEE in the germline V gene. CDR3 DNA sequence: TGTGCCAGCAGCTTGATCGGACCCAATGAGCAGTACTTC. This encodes CASSLIGPNEQYF.

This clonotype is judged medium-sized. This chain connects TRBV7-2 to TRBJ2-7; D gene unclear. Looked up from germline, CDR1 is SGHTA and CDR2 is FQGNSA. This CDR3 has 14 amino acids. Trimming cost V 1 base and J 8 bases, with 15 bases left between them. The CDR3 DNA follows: TGTGCCAGCAGCTTAGGGGCACTCACGGTACAGCAGTACTTC. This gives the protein CASSLGALTVQQYF.